Presented here are 18 T cell receptor beta chains from one specimen sequenced in a study of glioma-infiltrating T cells. Amplification of TCR alpha and beta CDR3 regions from RNA used iRepertoire nested multiplex PCR. TCRdb reanalysed the multiplex PCR reads using MiXCR and keeps one entry per CDR3 protein. The sample contains some 85,000 distinct CDR3 sequences, about 23% of which appear only once. The source material was glioma tissue, nonneoplastic brain tissue, or PBMCs (not recorded which). All receptors derive from a human donor with low-grade glioma or glioblastoma, undergoing nonglioma brain surgery, or in good health (not recorded which).

This clonotype was detected many times. This chain uses TRBV7-9 with TRBJ2-5; D uncertain. V was cut by 2 bases and J by 5 bases, with 3 bases left in between. The CDR3 length is 11 residues. CDR1 SEHNR and CDR2 FQNEAQ come from the germline V gene (reference sequence). CDR3 in amino acids: CASSLLETQYF. The CDR3 DNA is TGTGCCAGCAGCTTACTGGAGACCCAGTACTTC.

This clonotype was observed many times. The CDR3 region is CASSTPERADTQYF. CDR3 sequence (DNA): TGTGCCAGCAGCACCCCGGAGCGCGCAGATACGCAGTATTTT. This chain connects TRBV7-9 to TRBJ2-3; D ambiguous. V lost 5 bases to trimming and J lost 4 bases, with 13 bases between them. Per germline, CDR1 SEHNR and CDR2 FQNEAQ (reference sequence). The CDR3 length is 14 residues.

This clonotype was observed many times. The rearrangement uses TRBV11-2 and TRBJ2-7, with 7 bases identical to TRBD2. CDR3 size: 14 residues. The germline V gene encodes CDR1 SGHAT and CDR2 FQNNGV. Trimming at V came to 3 bases and at J to 7 bases, leaving 9 bases not matched to a gene. CDR3 nucleotides: TGTGCCAGCAGCTTCAGCCGGGGGGTGAAGGAGCAGTACTTC. Protein sequence: CASSFSRGVKEQYF.

This clonotype came up many times. The chain links TRBV7-2 to TRBJ2-1; D is unresolved. Per the germline V gene, CDR1 is SGHTA and CDR2 is FQGNSA. Trimming removed 3 bases from V and 0 bases from J, with 9 bases in between. The length of the CDR3 is 15 residues. The DNA of the CDR3 is TGTGCCAGCAGCTTCAGGCCTATCTCCTACAATGAGCAGTTCTTC. This translates into CASSFRPISYNEQFF.

A few counts support this clonotype. V gene TRBV5-1 combines with J gene TRBJ1-3, with D possibly being TRBD1 (5 bases). V lost 4 bases and J 4 bases, leaving 27 bases between the germline ends. The CDR3 loop spans 19 amino acids. From germline, CDR1 is SGHRS and CDR2 YFSETQ. The CDR3 DNA sequence: TGCGCCAGCAGCCCGGTGGCGGGACCCACAAGAGGGTCCGGAAACACCATATATTTT. As protein: CASSPVAGPTRGSGNTIYF.

The chain has TRBV7-9 and TRBJ1-3, with unresolved D. CDR1 and CDR2 from the germline V gene are SEHNR and FQNEAQ (reference sequence). V was shortened by 4 bases and J by 4 bases, with 8 bases between the two germline ends. The CDR3 loop spans 13 amino acids. The CDR3 reads CASSSLYGNTIYF. Here the CDR3 DNA reads TGTGCCAGCAGCTCACTTTACGGAAACACCATATATTTT.

This clonotype was recorded at least ten times. The chain uses TRBV7-9 and TRBJ1-1; D remains unclear. CDR1 and CDR2 (germline): SEHNR, FQNEAQ (reference sequence). Deletions cut 1 base from V and 3 bases from J, with 12 bases between. The CDR3 is 15 residues long. CDR3 amino acids: CASSLGRTRDTEAFF. The CDR3 nucleotides read TGTGCCAGCAGCTTAGGCAGGACCCGGGACACTGAAGCTTTCTTT.

This clonotype occurred many times. One junction end does not reproduce the germline sequence, and a read error may be involved. In nucleotides, the CDR3 is TGTGCCAGCTCAGAGACAGGGAACACTGAAGCTTTCTTT. It yields the protein CASSETGNTEAFF. The chain links TRBV10-2 to TRBJ1-1; TRBD1 might be the D (6 bases). The CDR3 covers 13 residues. Per germline, CDR1 WSHSY and CDR2 SAAADI.

The chain recombines TRBV6-5 with TRBJ1-2; 10 positions match TRBD1. CDR3 length: 14 residues. Germline loops: CDR1 MNHEY, CDR2 SVGAGI. With 0 bases clipped from V and 10 bases from J, the junction kept 5 bases outside the gene matches. For the CDR3, the DNA is TGTGCCAGCAGTTACTCGGGGACAGGGGATAACTACACCTTC. As protein: CASSYSGTGDNYTF.

CDR3 sequence (DNA): TGTGCCAGTTCTGCCAGGGGAGTTTCCTACGAGCAGTACTTC. Protein sequence: CASSARGVSYEQYF. The rearrangement uses TRBV19 and TRBJ2-7, with a possible D match to TRBD1 (6 bases). V lost 8 bases and J lost 1, with 15 bases in between. CDR3 size: 14 residues. Germline lookup yields CDR1 LNHDA and CDR2 SQIVND (reference sequence). Together with reference TRBV19 and TRBJ2-7, the CDR3 gives the full variable domain: DGGITQSPKYLFRKEGQNVTLSCEQNLNHDAMYWYRQDPGQGLRLIYYSQIVNDFQKGDIAEGYSVSREKKESFPLTVTSAQKNPTAFYLCASSARGVSYEQYFGPGTRLTVT.

The sample holds many counts of this clonotype. The V call is TRBV7-2, the J call TRBJ2-3; 15 bases fit TRBD2. CDR1 SGHTA and CDR2 FQGNSA come from the germline V gene. This CDR3 is 16 amino acids long. V shed 3 bases and J 7 bases; nucleotides not matched to a gene: 5. The DNA for the CDR3 is TGTGCCAGCAGCTTTGGACTAGCGGGGGGGTCAAATACGCAGTATTTT. It codes for CASSFGLAGGSNTQYF.

This clonotype was seen at least ten times. V usage is TRBV20-1 and J usage is TRBJ1-2, with D uncertain. Trimming removed 3 bases from V and 2 bases from J, with 7 bases in between. The CDR3 runs 12 residues. CDR1 is DFQATT and CDR2 is SNEGSKA in the germline V gene (reference sequence). CDR3 nucleotide sequence: TGCAGTGCTAGTCGAGGGAACTATGGCTACACCTTC. Translating gives CSASRGNYGYTF.

This clonotype was recorded once. The chain links TRBV2 to TRBJ1-5; no clear D gene. Germline assignment: CDR1 SNHLY and CDR2 FYNNEI. V was cut by 10 bases and J by 2 bases, with 21 bases left in between. The length of the CDR3 is 16 residues. The CDR3 here is CANTLVPLTGNQPQHF. Written as DNA, the CDR3 is TGTGCCAACACCTTAGTACCTTTAACGGGCAATCAGCCCCAGCATTTT.

This sequence joins TRBV5-1 and TRBJ2-7; no clear D. CDR1 is SGHRS, CDR2 YFSETQ, per germline. This CDR3 is built from 13 residues. V dropped 0 bases and J dropped 3 bases, with 7 bases sitting between them. The chain's CDR3 is CASSLVPLYEQYF. The CDR3 DNA reads as TGCGCCAGCAGCTTGGTTCCTCTCTACGAGCAGTACTTC.

This clonotype was seen at least ten times. The chain has TRBV18 and TRBJ1-1; no reliable D call. The CDR3 extends over 13 amino acids. The germline V and J ends were trimmed by 3 bases and 0 bases, with 5 bases remaining between them. The germline V gene has CDR1 KGHSH and CDR2 LQKENI. The CDR3 sequence: CASSPTMNTEAFF. The CDR3 DNA sequence: TGTGCCAGCTCACCTACTATGAACACTGAAGCTTTCTTT. Based on the CDR3 plus reference TRBV18 and TRBJ1-1, the full variable domain is NAGVMQNPRHLVRRRGQEARLRCSPMKGHSHVYWYRQLPEEGLKFMVYLQKENIIDESGMPKERFSAEFPKEGPSILRIQQVVRGDSAAYFCASSPTMNTEAFFGQGTRLTVV.

This clonotype was recorded many times. The chain links TRBV29-1 to TRBJ2-7; D is unclear. Trimming pared 0 bases from V and 3 bases from J, leaving 12 bases between. Germline lookup yields CDR1 SQVTM and CDR2 ANQGSEA. The CDR3 is 14 amino acids. The CDR3 DNA reads TGCAGCGTTGAAGACACTATTCGTAACTACGAGCAGTACTTC. Residues: CSVEDTIRNYEQYF.

This clonotype appeared many times. The chain carries TRBV18 and TRBJ2-5; D gene unclear. Germline V gene sequence: CDR1 KGHSH, CDR2 LQKENI. The CDR3 sequence is 13 residues long. Trimming pared 3 bases from V and 5 bases from J, leaving 10 bases between. CDR3 in amino acids: CASSPSHGETQYF. DNA for the CDR3: TGTGCCAGCTCACCGTCTCACGGGGAGACCCAGTACTTC.

Only one count was recorded for this clonotype. A much larger clone sits a single nucleotide away, making a read error possible. V usage is TRBV18 and J usage is TRBJ2-5; D gene ambiguous. Germline V gene data show CDR1 as KGHSH and CDR2 as LQKENI. The CDR3 loop spans 14 amino acids. The CDR3 spells CASSPLQAEEAQYF. The CDR3 region has the DNA TGTGCCAGCTCACCACTGCAGGCTGAAGAGGCCCAGTACTTC. Filled out from reference TRBV18 and TRBJ2-5, the complete variable domain reads NAGVMQNPRHLVRRRGQEARLRCSPMKGHSHVYWYRQLPEEGLKFMVYLQKENIIDESGMPKERFSAEFPKEGPSILRIQQVVRGDSAAYFCASSPLQAEEAQYFGPGTRLLVL.